The 32 T cell receptor beta chains presented below share a single source sample, sequenced in a study of radiotherapy plus CTLA-4 blockade in lung cancer. Sequencing used immunoSEQ multiplex PCR; TCRdb keeps in-frame clones, though not all of them. The sample includes over 70,000 clones, roughly 86% of them seen just once. The source material was peripheral blood, sampled from a patient treated with radiotherapy plus ipilimumab. These receptors were obtained from a human donor with non-small cell lung cancer who had a partial response to radiotherapy plus ipilimumab.

The rearrangement joins TRBV6-6 to TRBJ1-1; D possibly corresponds to TRBD1 (5 bases). V lost 6 bases and J lost 5, with 16 bases in between. There are 14 residues in the CDR3. CDR1 MNHNY and CDR2 SVGAGI come from the germline V gene (reference sequence). The CDR3 DNA reads TGTGCCAGCAGCCCGGATGGGGGGGGGACTGAAGCTTTCTTT. It codes for CASSPDGGGTEAFF.

The chain carries TRBV4-2 and TRBJ1-1; D gene unclear. With 1 base removed from V and 0 bases from J, the gap between germline ends came to 12 bases. The germline V gene has CDR1 LGHNA and CDR2 YNFKEQ. The CDR3 totals 16 residues. In nucleotides, the CDR3 is TGTGCCAGCAGCCAAGTTGGTCAGGTCATGAACACTGAAGCTTTCTTT. This sequence encodes CASSQVGQVMNTEAFF.

The chain has TRBV6-1 and TRBJ2-7, with 7 nucleotides matching TRBD1. Germline values: CDR1 MNHNS, CDR2 SASEGT. V trimming: 4 bases; J trimming: 4 bases; junction bases outside the gene matches: 7. The CDR3 runs to 14 residues. The CDR3 region is CASSGRDSLYEQYV. In nucleotides, the CDR3 is TGTGCCAGCAGTGGCCGGGACAGCCTTTACGAGCAGTACGTC.

The rearrangement joins TRBV19 to TRBJ2-2, with TRBD2 as a possible D gene (6 bases). From germline, CDR1 is LNHDA and CDR2 SQIVND (reference sequence). Deletions cut 2 bases from V and 5 bases from J, with 15 bases between. The CDR3 spans 16 residues. In DNA form, the CDR3 reads TGTGCCAGTAGTATATCGGGTAGCGGAGGTACCGGGGAGCTGTTTTTT. Encoded protein: CASSISGSGGTGELFF.

V gene TRBV6-6 combines with J gene TRBJ2-7, with 9 bases that match TRBD1. The CDR3 loop spans 14 amino acids. The V gene end was trimmed by 2 bases and the J gene end by 2 bases; junction bases not matched to a gene: 1. Germline V gene data show CDR1 as MNHNY and CDR2 as SVGAGI (reference sequence). CDR3 coding DNA: TGTGCCAGCAGTTACGGGGACAGGGCCTACGAGCAGTACTTC. The encoded protein is CASSYGDRAYEQYF.

The chain combines TRBV6-6 with TRBJ1-2; perhaps TRBD1 as D (6 bases). Germline values: CDR1 MNHNY, CDR2 SVGAGI (reference sequence). This CDR3 has 15 residues. Trimming left V 0 bases short and J 6 bases short, with 14 bases between. The CDR3 DNA reads as TGTGCCAGCAGTTACTCGGGCACAGGGACCGATGGCTACACCTTC. It specifies CASSYSGTGTDGYTF.

The chain carries TRBV7-2 and TRBJ1-1; D gene ambiguous. CDR1 SGHTA and CDR2 FQGNSA come from the germline V gene. This CDR3 comprises 14 residues. Trimming cost V 8 bases and J 0 bases, with 13 bases left between them. The DNA for the CDR3 is TGTGCCAGCCGACACCCTGACATGAACACTGAAGCTTTCTTT. Translating it yields CASRHPDMNTEAFF.

This sequence joins TRBV29-1 and TRBJ1-1, with D hard to call. CDR1 and CDR2 from the germline V gene are SQVTM and ANQGSEA. This CDR3 is built from 13 residues. The CDR3, as DNA: TGCACCGGGGAGCAGACTCAGAACACTGAAGCTTTCTTT. This sequence encodes CTGEQTQNTEAFF.

The chain recombines TRBV4-1 with TRBJ1-2; D might be TRBD1 (6 bases). The germline V and J ends were trimmed by 0 bases and 1 base, with 15 bases remaining between them. Germline CDR1 is MGHRA and CDR2 is YSYEKL. This CDR3 contains 17 residues. Here the CDR3 reads CASSQDWLNRDNYGYTF. The CDR3 DNA is TGCGCCAGCAGCCAAGACTGGCTTAACAGGGATAACTATGGCTACACCTTC.

J is TRBJ1-1 and V is TRBV5-1; 7 bases align to TRBD1. The CDR3 extends over 14 amino acids. V was pared by 4 bases and J by 8 bases, with 11 bases of the junction left unmatched. The germline V gene has CDR1 SGHRS and CDR2 YFSETQ. CDR3 residues: CASSGGTAKVEAFF. The CDR3 DNA sequence: TGCGCCAGCAGCGGAGGGACAGCTAAGGTGGAAGCTTTCTTT.

The chain couples TRBV5-8 to TRBJ2-2; tentative D call: TRBD1 (5 bases). Germline CDR1 reads SGHTS; CDR2 reads YDEGEE. The CDR3 runs 15 residues. Trimming cost V 4 bases and J 7 bases, with 17 bases left between them. CDR3 protein: CASSVIPITGGELFF. In DNA form, the CDR3 reads TGTGCCAGCAGCGTAATACCCATCACAGGCGGGGAGCTGTTTTTT.

On this clone: A junction end diverges from the germline sequence, so it may reflect a read error. CDR3 region: CASSLALGNTIYF. In DNA form, the CDR3 reads TGTGCTAGCAGCCTAGCCTTAGGAAACACCATATATTTT. This sequence joins TRBV7-7 and TRBJ1-3; D not certain. The CDR3 is made up of 13 amino acids. Germline V gene sequence: CDR1 SSHAT, CDR2 FNYEAQ (reference sequence).

A word on this clone: Other DNA sequences in the same sample also yield this CDR3. The V call is TRBV9, the J call TRBJ1-2; possibly TRBD1 for D (5 bases). Germline V gene data show CDR1 as SGDLS and CDR2 as YYNGEE. V was cut by 4 bases and J by 2 bases, with 15 bases left in between. CDR3 length: 15 residues. The CDR3 loop reads CASSPRQGGNYGYTF. Here the CDR3 DNA reads TGTGCCAGCAGCCCCCGCCAGGGAGGGAACTATGGCTACACCTTC.

J is TRBJ2-7 and V is TRBV7-2, with 14 bases that match TRBD2. The CDR3 has 14 residues. J lost 12 bases, V lost 5 bases, and 9 bases had no gene match. Germline V gene lookup returns CDR1 SGHTA and CDR2 FQGNSA. CDR3 nucleotides: TGTGCCAGCAGCGACGGGACTAGCGGGAGTTTTCGGTACTTC. Amino acid sequence: CASSDGTSGSFRYF.

This rearrangement joins TRBV20-1 to TRBJ2-5; D unresolved. The CDR3 covers 11 residues. Germline V CDR1 and CDR2: DFQATT, SNEGSKA (reference sequence). Trimming removed 1 base at V and 4 bases at J, with 4 bases between. This CDR3 reads CSARGLETQYF. CDR3 bases: TGCAGTGCTAGAGGTCTAGAGACCCAGTACTTC.

The J gene is TRBJ2-7, the V gene TRBV6-5; 7 nucleotides line up with TRBD2. The germline V gene has CDR1 MNHEY and CDR2 SVGAGI. The V gene end was trimmed by 4 bases and the J gene end by 7 bases; junction bases not matched to a gene: 10. This CDR3 has 14 residues. CDR3 sequence (DNA): TGTGCCAGCAGTTGGGTAGCGGGTTCGAGAGAGCAGTACTTC. Protein product: CASSWVAGSREQYF.

In DNA form, the CDR3 reads TGTGCCAGCAGCTACCGACAGGGACGTAATGAGCAGTTCTTC. This codes for CASSYRQGRNEQFF. J is TRBJ2-1 and V is TRBV7-2, with 7 bases matching TRBD1. Germline assignment: CDR1 SGHTA and CDR2 FQGNSA. The CDR3 runs 14 residues. The ends lost 4 bases at V and 7 bases at J; junction bases unmatched: 7.

V is TRBV5-1 and J is TRBJ2-3; 10 nucleotides agree with TRBD1. The CDR3 has 17 residues. Trimming removed 3 bases from V and 2 bases from J; junction bases left unmatched: 9. Per germline, CDR1 SGHRS and CDR2 YFSETQ. The CDR3: CASSSIGQGVHTDTQYF. The CDR3 region has the DNA TGCGCCAGCAGCTCCATAGGACAGGGGGTTCACACAGATACGCAGTATTTT.

This chain uses TRBV30 with TRBJ1-1; a weak D match, TRBD1 (5 bases). With 3 bases removed from V and 8 bases from J, the gap between germline ends came to 10 bases. The CDR3 is 11 amino acids. CDR1 is GTSNPN, CDR2 SVGIG, per germline (reference sequence). CDR3 in DNA: TGTGCCTGGAGACCGACAGCAGAAGCTTTCTTT. It is translated as CAWRPTAEAFF.

This clone was counted a few times. V is TRBV4-3 and J is TRBJ1-1; 7 bases are a match to TRBD1. The CDR3 is 17 residues long. Trimming took 0 bases from V and 3 from J; bases not matched to a gene: 10. Germline-derived CDR1 and CDR2 are LGHNA and YSLEER. CDR3 coding DNA: TGCGCCAGCAGCCAAGATCGTCTGAGGGGGCGCGACACTGAAGCTTTCTTT. Residues: CASSQDRLRGRDTEAFF.

The chain employs TRBV28 and TRBJ2-2; 7 nucleotides line up with TRBD2. CDR1 is MDHEN and CDR2 is SYDVKM in the germline V gene. V shed 5 bases, J shed 5 bases, and the junction held 14 bases outside the gene matches. CDR3 length: 17 amino acids. The CDR3, as DNA: TGTGCCAGCAGTCTTACGTGGGGAGCGGGGCGGACCGGGGAGCTGTTTTTT. It translates to CASSLTWGAGRTGELFF.

The V gene is TRBV11-2, the J gene TRBJ2-1; TRBD2 matches at 9 bases. The V gene end was trimmed by 5 bases and the J gene end by 6 bases; junction bases not matched to a gene: 2. Germline V gene sequence: CDR1 SGHAT, CDR2 FQNNGV. The CDR3 loop spans 13 amino acids. CDR3: CASSTGLANEQFF. CDR3 DNA: TGTGCCAGCAGCACGGGACTAGCCAATGAGCAGTTCTTC.

The genes are TRBV28 and TRBJ2-6, with D perhaps matching TRBD2 (5 bases). V lost 9 bases to trimming and J lost 0 bases, with 12 bases between them. CDR3 size: 15 residues. Germline values: CDR1 MDHEN, CDR2 SYDVKM. CDR3 sequence (DNA): TGTGCCAGTTTGGAGGCCTACTCTGGGGCCAACGTCCTGACTTTC. This translates into CASLEAYSGANVLTF.

This clone occurred a few times. The chain employs TRBV10-3 and TRBJ1-1; no clear D. Germline-derived CDR1 and CDR2 are ENHRY and SYGVKD. Between the trimmed V and J ends, which lost 6 bases and 4 bases, there was a span of 9 bases. CDR3 length: 12 residues. CDR3 protein: CAISGVATEAFF. The CDR3, as DNA: TGTGCCATCAGCGGGGTGGCCACTGAAGCTTTCTTT.

The chain is built from TRBV20-1 and TRBJ2-7; D call uncertain. The CDR3 is 11 residues long. Trimming shortened V by 6 bases and J by 5 bases, and 11 bases separated the two germline ends. Germline V lookup: CDR1 DFQATT, CDR2 SNEGSKA (reference sequence). The CDR3 sequence is CSAQVIHEQYV. The CDR3 DNA reads as TGCAGTGCGCAGGTCATTCACGAGCAGTACGTC.

CDR3 sequence reads: CASSATSDLFTDTQYF. CDR3 nucleotide sequence: TGTGCCAGCAGCGCTACTAGCGATCTTTTCACAGATACGCAGTATTTT. The chain is built from TRBV9 and TRBJ2-3; 7 nucleotides agree with TRBD2. The CDR3 has 16 amino acids. Trimming cost V 3 bases and J 2 bases; bases outside gene matches: 9. The germline V gene encodes CDR1 SGDLS and CDR2 YYNGEE.

Only one count was recorded for this clone. V is TRBV6-6 and J is TRBJ1-1; D is ambiguous. The germline CDR1 and CDR2 sequences are MNHNY and SVGAGI (reference sequence). With 3 bases removed from V and 1 base from J, the gap between germline ends came to 3 bases. This CDR3 comprises 12 residues. CDR3 sequence: CASSYRNTEAFF. The CDR3 region has the DNA TGTGCCAGCAGTTATCGGAACACTGAAGCTTTCTTT.

The rearrangement uses TRBV6-5 and TRBJ1-2; D not resolved. Germline CDR1 is MNHEY and CDR2 is SVGAGI. Trimming cost V 2 bases and J 6 bases, with 16 bases left between them. CDR3 size: 15 residues. The CDR3 DNA reads TGTGCCAGCAGTTACGGGCAGCCCACCGAAAATGGCTACACCTTC. Translating gives CASSYGQPTENGYTF.

The rearrangement uses TRBV19 and TRBJ1-1; 12 bases line up with TRBD1. Germline V CDR1 and CDR2: LNHDA, SQIVND (reference sequence). V shed 3 bases and J 3 bases; nucleotides not matched to a gene: 11. The CDR3 is 18 amino acids. The CDR3 DNA reads TGTGCCAGTAGTATGGGGACAGGGGGCGAGGGATGGCACACTGAAGCTTTCTTT. This translates into CASSMGTGGEGWHTEAFF.

The CDR3 reads CASSLQHRTGGYEQYF. The DNA of the CDR3 is TGCGCCAGCAGCCTCCAACATCGGACAGGGGGCTACGAGCAGTACTTC. This chain links TRBV5-1 with TRBJ2-7; 10 bases are a match to TRBD1. Germline trimming cut 4 bases from V and 3 bases from J; bases unmatched to any gene: 10. Per the germline V gene, CDR1 is SGHRS and CDR2 is YFSETQ. This CDR3 is 16 amino acids long.

The chain combines TRBV7-9 with TRBJ1-1; a weak D match, TRBD1 (5 bases). The CDR3 has 12 residues. Trimming took off 6 bases at V and 7 bases at J, with 12 bases between the two ends. Germline loops: CDR1 SEHNR, CDR2 FQNEAQ (reference sequence). CDR3 in DNA: TGTGCCAGCAGGGGGGGTGGGGGTGAAGCTTTCTTT. This translates into CASRGGGGEAFF. Using reference TRBV7-9 and TRBJ1-1 for the parts outside the CDR3, the full variable domain is DTGVSQNPRHKITKRGQNVTFRCDPISEHNRLYWYRQTLGQGPEFLTYFQNEAQLEKSRLLSDRFSAERPKGSFSTLEIQRTEQGDSAMYLCASRGGGGEAFFGQGTRLTVV.

V usage is TRBV19 and J usage is TRBJ2-3, with 8 nucleotides matching TRBD1. After removal of 8 bases from V and 3 bases from J, the junction contained 1 base not matched to a gene. Germline CDR1 LNHDA, CDR2 SQIVND (reference sequence). CDR3 size: 12 residues. For the CDR3, the DNA is TGTGCCAGTGGGGACAGGACAGATACGCAGTATTTT. Translation gives CASGDRTDTQYF.